The 30 T cell receptor beta chains listed next were all sequenced from one sample in a study of T cell responses to AZD1222 COVID-19 vaccine. This table comes from immunoSEQ multiplex PCR, and its TCRdb copy is limited to in-frame clones, with some not included. The table lists roughly 150,000 clones, approximately 94% of them singletons. Sequenced here: peripheral blood, sampled on day 0 of AZD1222 vaccination. All receptors come from an adult in good health.

This rearrangement joins TRBV27 to TRBJ1-1; possible D gene TRBD1, 5 bases. Trimming took off 2 bases at V and 2 bases at J, with 9 bases between the two ends. The germline V gene encodes CDR1 MNHEY and CDR2 SMNVEV (reference sequence). This CDR3 region has 14 residues. The CDR3 loop is CASSLRGLNTEAFF. DNA of the CDR3: TGTGCCAGCAGTTTAAGGGGCCTAAACACTGAAGCTTTCTTT.

The chain is built from TRBV12-3 or TRBV12-4 and TRBJ1-2; D may be TRBD1 (6 bases). The CDR3 runs to 13 residues. The V and J ends lost 6 bases and 4 bases respectively, with 12 bases between them. Here the CDR3 DNA reads TGTGCCAGCAGCCAAGGACAGAGCTATGGCTACACCTTC. Encoded protein: CASSQGQSYGYTF.

This chain uses TRBV10-3 with TRBJ1-2; D gene uncertain. The CDR3 loop spans 16 amino acids. V was cut by 0 bases and J by 0 bases, with 11 bases left in between. In germline, CDR1 is ENHRY, CDR2 SYGVKD. Here the CDR3 DNA reads TGTGCCATCAGTGAGTCGATGGAGCGCGCTAACTATGGCTACACCTTC. Protein: CAISESMERANYGYTF.

The V call is TRBV6-5, the J call TRBJ1-1; no clear D. V was trimmed by 0 bases and J by 4 bases, leaving 9 bases between them. CDR1 is MNHEY and CDR2 is SVGAGI in the germline V gene. This CDR3 has 14 residues. CDR3: CASSYSEEGTEAFF. DNA of the CDR3: TGTGCCAGCAGTTACTCCGAGGAAGGCACTGAAGCTTTCTTT.

The rearrangement links TRBV5-1 to TRBJ2-6; TRBD1 matches 9 bases. Germline CDR1 is SGHRS and CDR2 is YFSETQ. The CDR3 is 15 residues long. After removal of 0 bases from V and 9 bases from J, the junction contained 4 bases not matched to a gene. In DNA, the CDR3 is TGCGCCAGCAGCTTGGGGGACAGGGAAGGCAACGTCCTGACTTTC. Protein: CASSLGDREGNVLTF. The full variable domain, with the rest looked up from reference TRBV5-1 and TRBJ2-6, is KAGVTQTPRYLIKTRGQQVTLSCSPISGHRSVSWYQQTPGQGLQFLFEYFSETQRNKGNFPGRFSGRQFSNSRSEMNVSTLELGDSALYLCASSLGDREGNVLTFGAGSRLTVL.

The V and J genes are TRBV6-2 or TRBV6-3 and TRBJ1-5; D gene uncertain. The germline V and J ends were trimmed by 5 bases and 4 bases, with 9 bases remaining between them. Germline V lookup: CDR1 MNHEY, CDR2 SVGEGT. The CDR3 runs 13 residues. The CDR3 nucleotides read TGTGCCAGCAGTGACGGCACTAATCAGCCCCAGCATTTT. Translated: CASSDGTNQPQHF.

This chain joins TRBV6-2 or TRBV6-3 and TRBJ2-3; D may be TRBD1 or TRBD2 (5 bases each). Per germline, CDR1 MNHEY and CDR2 SVGEGT. The CDR3 consists of 19 residues. Trimming cost V 1 base and J 0 bases, with 20 bases left between them. In DNA form, the CDR3 reads TGTGCCAGCAGTTACTTATTCGGGGCCAGACGATCCAGCACAGATACGCAGTATTTT. This gives the protein CASSYLFGARRSSTDTQYF.

The chain uses TRBV25-1 and TRBJ1-5, with TRBD1 matching 7 bases. Germline lookup yields CDR1 MGHDK and CDR2 SYGVNS. V shed 4 bases, J shed 5 bases, and the junction held 2 bases outside the gene matches. The CDR3 is 13 residues long. The chain's CDR3 is CASSAQGYQPQHF. The CDR3 DNA reads TGTGCCAGCAGTGCACAGGGGTATCAGCCCCAGCATTTT.

The chain has TRBV6-2 or TRBV6-3 and TRBJ2-1; D remains ambiguous. In germline, CDR1 is MNHEY, CDR2 SVGEGT. Trimming stripped 5 bases from V and 3 bases from J, with 17 bases between. There are 16 residues in the CDR3. The CDR3 DNA follows: TGTGCCAGCAGTACAGTTACCGCCAGACTCTACAATGAGCAGTTCTTC. Amino acids: CASSTVTARLYNEQFF.

The gene calls are TRBV7-9 and TRBJ2-1, with 10 bases matching TRBD2. Trimming removed 5 bases from V and 3 bases from J; junction bases left unmatched: 7. This CDR3 is built from 16 residues. Germline V gene sequence: CDR1 SEHNR, CDR2 FQNEAQ (reference sequence). CDR3 sequence reads: CASSITGTSDYNEQFF. CDR3 DNA sequence: TGTGCCAGCAGCATAACCGGGACTAGCGACTACAATGAGCAGTTCTTC.

This sequence joins TRBV5-4 and TRBJ1-1; D is perhaps TRBD1 (6 bases). The CDR3 is 14 residues long. CDR1 is SGHNT and CDR2 is YYREEE in the germline V gene (reference sequence). The V and J ends lost 4 bases and 5 bases respectively, with 15 bases between them. The CDR3 spells CASSPGTQETEAFF. The CDR3 coding sequence is TGTGCCAGCAGCCCAGGGACACAAGAGACTGAAGCTTTCTTT.

The rearrangement joins TRBV28 to TRBJ2-7, with D possibly TRBD1 on 5 matching bases. This CDR3 spans 12 amino acids. Trimming removed 5 bases at V and 4 bases at J, with 9 bases between. The germline CDR1 and CDR2 sequences are MDHEN and SYDVKM. The DNA for the CDR3 is TGTGCCAGCAGTACAAACAGGTACGAGCAGTACTTC. Protein sequence: CASSTNRYEQYF.

In its sample, this clone was seen once. The V and J genes are TRBV25-1 and TRBJ1-3; D unclear. The CDR3 runs to 11 residues. The germline V gene has CDR1 MGHDK and CDR2 SYGVNS. V was trimmed by 6 bases and J by 1 base, leaving 1 base between them. The CDR3 region has the DNA TGTGCCAGCAGGTCTGGAAACACCATATATTTT. Translated: CASRSGNTIYF.

The chain links TRBV28 to TRBJ2-4, with 8 nucleotides matching TRBD2. V gave up 5 bases and J gave up 6 bases; unmatched junction bases: 9. Germline-derived CDR1 and CDR2 are MDHEN and SYDVKM. The CDR3 extends over 15 amino acids. DNA of the CDR3: TGTGCCAGCAGTCCCGCCCGGGGGGGACCAAACATTCAGTACTTC. This codes for CASSPARGGPNIQYF. Full variable domain (remainder filled in from reference TRBV28 and TRBJ2-4): DVKVTQSSRYLVKRTGEKVFLECVQDMDHENMFWYRQDPGLGLRLIYFSYDVKMKEKGDIPEGYSVSREKKERFSLILESASTNQTSMYLCASSPARGGPNIQYFGAGTRLSVL.

CDR3 amino acids: CASSLSGLSSSYEQYF. In DNA, the CDR3 is TGTGCCAGCAGCTTAAGTGGACTTTCAAGCTCCTACGAGCAGTACTTC. V usage is TRBV7-9 and J usage is TRBJ2-7; possible D gene TRBD2, 5 bases. V was clipped by 2 bases and J by 0 bases, with 14 bases between them. The CDR3 has 16 amino acids. CDR1 and CDR2 (germline): SEHNR, FQNEAQ (reference sequence).

This clone has just one count. This chain links TRBV3-1 (or the pseudogene TRBV3-2) with TRBJ2-3; TRBD2 aligns across 8 bases. This CDR3 spans 15 amino acids. The germline CDR1 and CDR2 sequences are LGHDT and YNNKEL (reference sequence). V shed 1 base and J 4 bases; nucleotides not matched to a gene: 4. The CDR3 DNA sequence: TGTGCCAGCAGCCAAGTCGGGACTAGTTCAGATACGCAGTATTTT. It is translated as CASSQVGTSSDTQYF.

This clone was picked up one time. V gene TRBV7-2 combines with J gene TRBJ2-2; D gene uncertain. The CDR3 is made up of 14 amino acids. V shed 3 bases and J shed 8 bases, with 13 bases lying between them. Germline CDR1 is SGHTA and CDR2 is FQGNSA. CDR3 in DNA: TGTGCCAGCAGCTTGTTGGTCCGAACGGGGGAGCTGTTTTTT. Encoded protein: CASSLLVRTGELFF.

The chain uses TRBV12-3 or TRBV12-4 and TRBJ1-3, with TRBD1 as a possible D gene (6 bases). The CDR3 loop spans 13 amino acids. The V end lost 8 bases, the J end lost 2 bases, and 10 bases lay between the germline ends. CDR3 coding DNA: TGTGCCAGCCTGGACAGAGCTGGAAACACCATATATTTT. This gives the protein CASLDRAGNTIYF.

The gene calls are TRBV19 and TRBJ1-2, with TRBD1 matching 7 bases. This CDR3 is built from 13 residues. The V gene's germline CDR1 is LNHDA and CDR2 SQIVND (reference sequence). Trimming cost V 3 bases and J 4 bases; bases outside gene matches: 2. CDR3 DNA sequence: TGTGCCAGTAGTATCCGGGACAGCTATGGCTACACCTTC. Residues: CASSIRDSYGYTF. Combining the CDR3 with reference TRBV19 and TRBJ1-2 gives the whole variable domain DGGITQSPKYLFRKEGQNVTLSCEQNLNHDAMYWYRQDPGQGLRLIYYSQIVNDFQKGDIAEGYSVSREKKESFPLTVTSAQKNPTAFYLCASSIRDSYGYTFGSGTRLTVV.

The V and J genes are TRBV27 and TRBJ1-5, with D tentatively TRBD1 (6 bases). In germline, CDR1 is MNHEY, CDR2 SMNVEV (reference sequence). With 2 bases removed from V and 7 bases from J, the gap between germline ends came to 18 bases. The CDR3 length is 16 residues. The CDR3 DNA is TGTGCCAGCAGTTTAAAACTGGGGGCTTTTCAACAGCCCCAGCATTTT. It specifies CASSLKLGAFQQPQHF.

This chain connects TRBV27 to TRBJ2-7; D call uncertain. Germline CDR1 is MNHEY and CDR2 is SMNVEV (reference sequence). This CDR3 contains 13 residues. V was clipped by 5 bases and J by 0 bases, with 8 bases between them. The CDR3 DNA reads as TGTGCCAGCAGTCTAGGGATCTCCTACGAGCAGTACTTC. Translating it yields CASSLGISYEQYF.

The chain couples TRBV7-2 to TRBJ1-2, with 10 bases that match TRBD1. This CDR3 is built from 14 residues. Germline CDR1 SGHTA, CDR2 FQGNSA. V dropped 5 bases and J dropped 2; count of bases not matched to a gene: 2. The CDR3 sequence is CASSPGQGNYGYTF. The CDR3 coding sequence is TGTGCCAGCAGCCCGGGACAGGGGAACTATGGCTACACCTTC. Full variable domain (outside the CDR3, taken from reference TRBV7-2 and TRBJ1-2): GAGVSQSPSNKVTEKGKDVELRCDPISGHTALYWYRQSLGQGLEFLIYFQGNSAPDKSGLPSDRFSAERTGGSVSTLTIQRTQQEDSAVYLCASSPGQGNYGYTFGSGTRLTVV.

V and J are TRBV27 and TRBJ2-7; 8 bases line up with TRBD2. The V gene's germline CDR1 is MNHEY and CDR2 SMNVEV (reference sequence). The CDR3 spans 18 residues. With V trimmed by 8 bases and J by 2 bases, 20 bases remained unmatched. CDR3 sequence reads: CASRGQRPGGGGPYEQYF. The CDR3 DNA reads as TGTGCCAGCCGAGGCCAGCGTCCCGGGGGGGGAGGGCCCTACGAGCAGTACTTC.

The chain has TRBV4-2 and TRBJ1-5; D is ambiguous. Germline-derived CDR1 and CDR2 are LGHNA and YNFKEQ. V lost 0 bases, J lost 0 bases, and 6 bases lay in between. The CDR3 sequence is 15 residues long. In DNA, the CDR3 is TGTGCCAGCAGCCAAGACAGCCATAGCAATCAGCCCCAGCATTTT. Residues: CASSQDSHSNQPQHF.

The chain recombines TRBV7-9 with TRBJ2-1, with 9 bases aligning to TRBD1. The CDR3 covers 15 residues. Germline lookup yields CDR1 SEHNR and CDR2 FQNEAQ (reference sequence). Trimming took 5 bases from V and 4 from J; bases not matched to a gene: 6. DNA of the CDR3: TGTGCCAGCAGCACACAGGGGGCGGGGTACAATGAGCAGTTCTTC. Protein: CASSTQGAGYNEQFF. Full variable domain (outside the CDR3, taken from reference TRBV7-9 and TRBJ2-1): DTGVSQNPRHKITKRGQNVTFRCDPISEHNRLYWYRQTLGQGPEFLTYFQNEAQLEKSRLLSDRFSAERPKGSFSTLEIQRTEQGDSAMYLCASSTQGAGYNEQFFGPGTRLTVL.

The chain has TRBV2 and TRBJ2-7; no clear D. CDR3 length equals 13 residues. Trimming pared 3 bases from V and 7 bases from J, leaving 13 bases between. The V gene's germline CDR1 is SNHLY and CDR2 FYNNEI. The DNA of the CDR3 is TGTGCCAGCAGTGATTGGGCGCGATGGGAGCAGTACTTC. As protein: CASSDWARWEQYF.

This rearrangement joins TRBV24-1 to TRBJ1-4; 7 nucleotides line up with TRBD1. With V trimmed by 6 bases and J by 8 bases, 8 bases remained unmatched. The germline CDR1 and CDR2 sequences are KGHDR and SFDVKD. CDR3 length: 14 amino acids. CDR3 amino acids: CATSQTGPEEKLFF. CDR3 sequence (DNA): TGTGCCACCAGTCAGACAGGGCCTGAAGAAAAACTGTTTTTT.

The chain employs TRBV5-1 and TRBJ1-1; D is unresolved. The CDR3 loop spans 15 amino acids. V was cut by 0 bases and J by 6 bases, with 15 bases left in between. Germline V lookup: CDR1 SGHRS, CDR2 YFSETQ. The CDR3 protein is CASSLDFRMVAEAFF. CDR3 sequence (DNA): TGCGCCAGCAGCTTGGATTTCAGAATGGTGGCTGAAGCTTTCTTT. Drawing the rest from reference TRBV5-1 and TRBJ1-1, the complete variable domain is KAGVTQTPRYLIKTRGQQVTLSCSPISGHRSVSWYQQTPGQGLQFLFEYFSETQRNKGNFPGRFSGRQFSNSRSEMNVSTLELGDSALYLCASSLDFRMVAEAFFGQGTRLTVV.

The CDR3 coding sequence is TGTGCCAGCAGCTTGGGGGTAGGGAGCTCCTACAATGAGCAGTTCTTC. It translates to CASSLGVGSSYNEQFF. The genes are TRBV7-2 and TRBJ2-1; D may correspond to TRBD1 or TRBD2 (5 bases each). Germline V gene lookup returns CDR1 SGHTA and CDR2 FQGNSA. The CDR3 consists of 16 residues. The germline V and J ends were trimmed by 3 bases and 0 bases, with 12 bases remaining between them.

This rearrangement joins TRBV7-2 to TRBJ2-2; D is undetermined. The V and J ends lost 2 bases and 5 bases respectively, with 6 bases between them. The length of the CDR3 is 13 residues. Germline V lookup: CDR1 SGHTA, CDR2 FQGNSA. CDR3 in amino acids: CASSLLATGELFF. In nucleotides, the CDR3 is TGTGCCAGCAGCTTACTGGCGACCGGGGAGCTGTTTTTT. Combining the CDR3 with reference TRBV7-2 and TRBJ2-2 gives the whole variable domain GAGVSQSPSNKVTEKGKDVELRCDPISGHTALYWYRQSLGQGLEFLIYFQGNSAPDKSGLPSDRFSAERTGGSVSTLTIQRTQQEDSAVYLCASSLLATGELFFGEGSRLTVL.